These T cell receptor beta chains were read from a single sample in a study of T-cell memory formation after mild COVID-19. Each CDR3 protein gets one entry after TCRdb re-called the 5' RACE reads with MiXCR. The table records about 290,000 distinct CDR3 sequences, 15% of them present only once. Input material: PBMCs or a T cell subset sorted from them (not recorded which). All receptors come from a young man who had mild COVID-19 (a few samples of this study predate the infection). Cell type and time point are not known. Both conserved end residues are part of each CDR3. The D gene is left open where the match is weak. Expanded clones are given a class, and other clones once, few, many or no size at all.

. 15 TRBJ1-6 TRBV4-1 . TGCGCCAGCAGCCAAGGCTGGGATAGGGGTTCACCCCTCCACTTT CASSQGWDRGSPLHF
TRBD2 15 TRBJ2-5 TRBV5-1 . TGCGCCAGCAGCTTGGCGCGGGGGGTGGGAGAGACCCAGTACTTC CASSLARGVGETQYF
TRBD1 14 TRBJ1-5 TRBV28 . TGTGCCAGCAGTACAGGGGTGGGCAATCAGCCCCAGCATTTT CASSTGVGNQPQHF
. 15 TRBJ1-5 TRBV4-3 . TGCGCCAGCAGCCAAGGTCCAGGGGCAAATCAGCCCCAGCATTTT CASSQGPGANQPQHF
TRBD2 16 TRBJ2-5 TRBV7-9 . TGTGCCAGCAGCCCAAGACTAGCTTCGGGCGGGGAGACCCAGTACTTC CASSPRLASGGETQYF
. 13 TRBJ1-1 TRBV20-1 . TGCAGTGCTAGGGGTCTAATGAACACTGAAGCTTTCTTT CSARGLMNTEAFF
. 14 TRBJ2-3 TRBV5-4 . TGTGCCAGCAGCTTGGTAGGTGGGAGAGATACGCAGTATTTT CASSLVGGRDTQYF
. 15 TRBJ2-2 TRBV7-3 few TGTGCCAGCAGCTTAGGGAGGCATAACACCGGGGAGCTGTTTTTT CASSLGRHNTGELFF
. 16 TRBJ2-5 TRBV5-1 . TGCGCCAGCAGCTTGGGTCTTGGGGGCCACCAAGAGACCCAGTACTTC CASSLGLGGHQETQYF
TRBD1 15 TRBJ2-5 TRBV9 . TGTGCCAGCAGCCCCGGGACAGGGATCCAAGAGACCCAGTACTTC CASSPGTGIQETQYF
. 14 TRBJ2-5 TRBV27 . TGTGCCAGCAGTTTTCGGGTAGCAGAGGAGACCCAGTACTTC CASSFRVAEETQYF
. 19 TRBJ2-6 TRBV4-1 few TGCGCCAGCAGCCTTAGGGCTCCAGGGGTCGACTCTGGGGCCAACGTCCTGACTTTC CASSLRAPGVDSGANVLTF
TRBD2 15 TRBJ2-1 TRBV6-1 few TGTGCCAGCTCCTGGGGGGGGACCGGTGGAGGGGAGCAGTTCTTC CASSWGGTGGGEQFF
. 15 TRBJ1-5 TRBV19 . TGTGCCAGTAGTATCCTCACAGGAGGAGGTTGGCCCCAGCATTTT CASSILTGGGWPQHF
TRBD1 14 TRBJ1-1 TRBV5-1 . TGCGCCAGCAGCGCCGGGACAGGGGTCTTGGTAGCTTTCTTT CASSAGTGVLVAFF
. 13 TRBJ2-1 TRBV2 . TGTGCCAGCAGTACCAGAACTCTGACGGAGCAGTTCTTC CASSTRTLTEQFF
. 16 TRBJ2-1 TRBV9 few TGTGCCAGCAGCTTAAGGATTGAGGGCTGGGGGAATGAGCAGTTCTTC CASSLRIEGWGNEQFF
. 13 TRBJ2-7 TRBV29-1 once TGCAGCGTTCGACGGATTAGCTCCTACGAGCAGTACTTC CSVRRISSYEQYF
. 12 TRBJ1-5 TRBV6-5 . TGTGCCAGCAGTGAAGGGAGTCAGCCCCAGCATTTT CASSEGSQPQHF
. 15 TRBJ2-2 TRBV5-6 few TGTGCCAGCAGCTTGACAGGGTATGTCACCGGGGAGCTGTTTTTT CASSLTGYVTGELFF
. 16 TRBJ2-6 TRBV12-3/TRBV12-4 few TGTGCCAGCAGTTTAAGGGGGTCCCCTGGGGCCAACGTCCTGACTTTC CASSLRGSPGANVLTF
. 14 TRBJ2-3 TRBV9 . TGTGCCAGCAGCGTGGACCATTATGCAGATACGCAGTATTTT CASSVDHYADTQYF
. 12 TRBJ2-2 TRBV29-1 few TGCAGCGTTTCCCGATACACCGGGGAGCTGTTTTTT CSVSRYTGELFF
. 16 TRBJ2-3 TRBV7-8 many TGTGCCAGCACCCCTTTGGGAGGCGGAGGCACAGATACGCAGTATTTT CASTPLGGGGTDTQYF
TRBD2 14 TRBJ2-7 TRBV4-3 . TGCGCCAGCAGCCCCTCGGGGGGGCGCTACGAGCAGTACTTC CASSPSGGRYEQYF
TRBD2 16 TRBJ2-3 TRBV7-9 . TGTGCCAGCAGCGGGCCGGGACTAGCGGGGGTAGATACGCAGTATTTT CASSGPGLAGVDTQYF
TRBD2 16 TRBJ2-1 TRBV5-1 . TGCGCCAGCAGCCAAACCGGGACTAGCGGGGGGAATGAGCAGTTCTTC CASSQTGTSGGNEQFF
. 13 TRBJ2-1 TRBV10-3 few TGTGCCATCAGCCCCCCGGTGAGGGGCGAGCAGTTCTTC CAISPPVRGEQFF
. 16 TRBJ2-2 TRBV7-2 . TGTGCCAGCAGCTTAGTAGGGGCCCCGAACACCGGGGAGCTGTTTTTT CASSLVGAPNTGELFF
TRBD1 15 TRBJ1-2 TRBV20-1 . TGCAGTGCGACAGGGGGCATTACGAATAACTATGGCTACACCTTC CSATGGITNNYGYTF
. 14 TRBJ1-2 TRBV30 . TGTGCCTGGGGAACGGACCAGAACCTTAGGGGCTACACCTTC CAWGTDQNLRGYTF
TRBD1 16 TRBJ1-2 TRBV6-5 . TGTGCCAGCAGTTACTCGATGTACAGGGGGGTCAGCGGCTACACCTTC CASSYSMYRGVSGYTF
. 16 TRBJ2-2 TRBV7-3 few TGTGCCAGCAGCCCCTGGACAGCCCTTAACACCGGGGAGCTGTTTTTT CASSPWTALNTGELFF
. 11 TRBJ2-2 TRBV23-1 few TGCGCCAGCAGCACTAGTGGGGAGCTGTTTTTT CASSTSGELFF
. 17 TRBJ2-3 TRBV27 few TGTGCCAGCAGTTCCTTGAGAGGACTGGGTCTGACAGATACGCAGTATTTT CASSSLRGLGLTDTQYF
. 13 TRBJ1-3 TRBV11-2 . TGTGCCAGCAGCCCCATAGCTGGAAACACCATATATTTT CASSPIAGNTIYF
. 15 TRBJ1-1 TRBV4-3 . TGCGCCAGCAGCCAAGAGGGGCAAGAGAACACTGAAGCTTTCTTT CASSQEGQENTEAFF
TRBD1 13 TRBJ1-2 TRBV5-1 few TGCGCCAGCAGCACCGGACAGGCCTATGGCTACACCTTC CASSTGQAYGYTF
. 16 TRBJ1-5 TRBV20-1 . TGCAGTGCCGAGAACTCGGCAGGCATCTGGAATCAGCCCCAGCATTTT CSAENSAGIWNQPQHF
TRBD2 15 TRBJ2-1 TRBV19 many TGTGCCAGTAGTAAGACTAGCGGCTCCTACAATGAGCAGTTCTTC CASSKTSGSYNEQFF